One TCR beta chain is described in this entry. Its antigen is unknown. This specimen belongs to a study of cytomegalovirus exposure and HLA in healthy donors. As for the study in general: Unique TCRs from HLA-typed donors, roughly 89 million of them, were held in an early data release. Points from the study as a whole: High specificity and sensitivity for cytomegalovirus status were reported for the classifier. CMV serostatus alone was available as immune exposure information.

Vbeta (60) and Jbeta (13) primers were used in the PCR. Original analysis: There were about 80 million unique TCR beta chains by a later count, and about 12 million of them were shared. The table came from immunoSEQ multiplex PCR; TCRdb's copy has only in-frame clones and leaves some out. The D gene and trimming were derived from the DNA, and the V and J assignments and clone size from that table. Of 150,000 to 200,000 clones in the sample, around 80% were seen once. The CDR3 totals 15 residues. J gave up 5 bases and V 1 base, and 1 base lay outside the gene matches. Per the germline V gene, CDR1 is MGHRA and CDR2 is YSYEKL.

The source is a woman in her 30s in good health and CMV-seropositive. The sequenced sample consisted of PBMCs. The J gene is TRBJ1-6, the V gene TRBV4-1; 8 bases map to TRBD1. The CDR3 DNA follows: TGCGCCAGCAGCCAAGGGGACAGGAATAATTCACCCCTCCACTTT. Protein product: CASSQGDRNNSPLHF.